This T cell receptor beta chain derives from a study of CD8 T cells in ankylosing spondylitis. The study's findings and limits: Characteristic of ankylosing spondylitis blood, it appeared, was a TCR beta motif comprising about 8 highly homologous variants. The clones that were linked to disease were reported to be significantly enriched in matched synovial fluid samples from ankylosing spondylitis patients. A number of the motif variants had already been described in reactive arthritis synovial fluid and blood.

TCRdb used MiXCR to reprocess the 5' RACE reads, holding one entry per CDR3 protein. The table has 150,000 to 200,000 distinct CDR3 sequences, 30% to 35% seen once; the top ten hold around 6%. This clonotype came up a few times. What it binds is not known. Losses at the gene ends were 7 bases for V and 0 bases for J; bases not matched to a gene: 14. The CDR3 is 17 residues long. Per the germline V gene, CDR1 is SGHVS and CDR2 is FQNEAQ. This sequence originates from a male donor with ankylosing spondylitis. The chain has TRBV7-8 and TRBJ1-1; 7 bases align to TRBD1. Specimen: synovial fluid, either unsorted or a sorted T cell fraction (not recorded which). In DNA form, the CDR3 reads TGTGCCAGCAACGGAGGCCCGTGGACAGGCATGAACACTGAAGCTTTCTTT. It translates to CASNGGPWTGMNTEAFF. Using reference TRBV7-8 and TRBJ1-1 for the parts outside the CDR3, the full variable domain is GAGVSQSPRYKVAKRGQDVALRCDPISGHVSLFWYQQALGQGPEFLTYFQNEAQLDKSGLPSDRFFAERPEGSVSTLKIQRTQQEDSAVYLCASNGGPWTGMNTEAFFGQGTRLTVV.